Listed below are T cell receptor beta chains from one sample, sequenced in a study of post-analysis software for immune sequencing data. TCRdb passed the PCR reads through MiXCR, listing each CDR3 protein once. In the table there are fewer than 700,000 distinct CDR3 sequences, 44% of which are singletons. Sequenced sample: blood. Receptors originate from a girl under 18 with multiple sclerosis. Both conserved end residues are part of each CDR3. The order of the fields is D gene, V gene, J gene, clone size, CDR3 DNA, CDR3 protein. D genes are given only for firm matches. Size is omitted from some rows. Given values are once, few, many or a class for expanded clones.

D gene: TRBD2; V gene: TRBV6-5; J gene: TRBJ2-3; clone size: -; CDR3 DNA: TGTGCCAGCAGTTACTCAGCTAGCGGGAGCTCCTCATCAGCGCAGTATTTT; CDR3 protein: CASSYSASGSSSSAQYF
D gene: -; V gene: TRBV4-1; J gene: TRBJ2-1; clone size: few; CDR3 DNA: TGCGCCAGCAGCCAGGCCCCCAGGGGAGCCTACAATGAGCAGTTCTTC; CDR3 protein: CASSQAPRGAYNEQFF
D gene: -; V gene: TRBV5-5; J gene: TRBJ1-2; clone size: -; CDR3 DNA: TGTGCCAGCAGCTTGTTGACCGCTGTCTCCTATGGCTACACCTTC; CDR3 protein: CASSLLTAVSYGYTF
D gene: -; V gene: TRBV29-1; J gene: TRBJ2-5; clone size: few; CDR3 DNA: TGCAGCGTTGAAGTAAGGGAGACCCAGTACTTC; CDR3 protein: CSVEVRETQYF
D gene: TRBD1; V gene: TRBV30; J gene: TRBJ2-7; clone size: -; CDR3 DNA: TGTGCCTGGGGGACAGGGGGCTACGAGCAGTACTTC; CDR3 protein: CAWGTGGYEQYF
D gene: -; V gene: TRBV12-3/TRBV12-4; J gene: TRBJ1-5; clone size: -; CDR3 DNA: TGTGCCAGCACCCAGGACGGCTATAATCAGCCCCAGCATTTT; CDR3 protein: CASTQDGYNQPQHF
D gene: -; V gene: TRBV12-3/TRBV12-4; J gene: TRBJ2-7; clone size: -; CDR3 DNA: TGTGCCAGCAGTCAGGCTCCCCCCTACGAGCGGTACTTC; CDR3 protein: CASSQAPPYERYF
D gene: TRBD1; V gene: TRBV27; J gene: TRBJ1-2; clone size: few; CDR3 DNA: TGTGCCAGCCGCCCTAGGCGGGACAGGGGAGGTTTTGGCTATGGCTACACCTTC; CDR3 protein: CASRPRRDRGGFGYGYTF
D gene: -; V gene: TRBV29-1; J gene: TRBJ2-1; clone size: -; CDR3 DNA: TGCAGCGTTGGTGGGGGGCAGGGCAGCTCCTACAATGAGCAGTTCTTC; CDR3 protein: CSVGGGQGSSYNEQFF
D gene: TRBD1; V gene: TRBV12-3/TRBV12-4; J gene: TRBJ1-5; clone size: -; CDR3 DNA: TGTGCCAGCAGTACACCCGGGACAGGGATTGCGGGCAATCAGCCCCAGCATTTT; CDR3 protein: CASSTPGTGIAGNQPQHF
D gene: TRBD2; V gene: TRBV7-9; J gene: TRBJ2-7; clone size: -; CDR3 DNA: TGTGCCAGCACCCCACCGGCGATTAGCGGGAGTTCATACGAGCAGTACTTC; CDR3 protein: CASTPPAISGSSYEQYF
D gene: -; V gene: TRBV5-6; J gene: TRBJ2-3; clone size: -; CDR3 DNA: TGTGCCAGCAGCTTCCCAGGGGCAGATACGCAGTATTTT; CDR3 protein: CASSFPGADTQYF
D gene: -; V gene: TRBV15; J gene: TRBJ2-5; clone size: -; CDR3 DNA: TGTGCCACCAGCAGAGATCCAGGGGTTAAAGGGGGGGACCAGTACTTC; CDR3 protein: CATSRDPGVKGGDQYF
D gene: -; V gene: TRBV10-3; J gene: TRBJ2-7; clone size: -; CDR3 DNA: TGTGCCATCAGTGGGATGCTAGCGAGGGGGGACAATGAGCAGTACTTC; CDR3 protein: CAISGMLARGDNEQYF
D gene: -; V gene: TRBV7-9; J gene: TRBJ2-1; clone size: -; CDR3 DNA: TGTGCCAGCAGCCGAGGTCCGAAGGGCTTCTCCTACAATGAGCAGTTCTTC; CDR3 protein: CASSRGPKGFSYNEQFF
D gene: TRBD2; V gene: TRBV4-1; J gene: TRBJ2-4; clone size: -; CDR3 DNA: TGCGCCAGCAGCCGGGGACTAGCGGGGGGTCCGAGGGGCATTCAGTACTTC; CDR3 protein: CASSRGLAGGPRGIQYF
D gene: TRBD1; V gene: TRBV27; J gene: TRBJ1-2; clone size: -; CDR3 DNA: TGTGCCAGCAGACCCGGACAGGGTAACAACTATGGCTACACCTTC; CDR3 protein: CASRPGQGNNYGYTF
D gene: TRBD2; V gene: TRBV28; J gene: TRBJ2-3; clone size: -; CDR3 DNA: TGTGCCAGCAGTCACCAGACTAGCGGGAGTCCCCAAGATACGCAGTATTTT; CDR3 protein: CASSHQTSGSPQDTQYF